Shown below are 23 T cell receptor beta chains from a single sample sequenced in a study of Graves' ophthalmopathy and Graves' hyperthyroidism. The authors amplified TCR beta CDR3 regions, and they did so from RNA transcripts for repertoire sequencing. A first-round RT-PCR used HTBI primers, followed by a second-round multiplex PCR. MiXCR, applied by TCRdb to the multiplex PCR reads, yields one record per CDR3 protein. The repertoire holds about 620,000 distinct CDR3 sequences, with over 20% as singletons. The sample comprised peripheral blood. These receptors were obtained from a woman between 18 and 29 years old with stable Graves' hyperthyroidism. Some clones in this sample may be carry-over from other donors' samples.

The V and J genes are TRBV11-2 and TRBJ2-7; D call uncertain. Germline assignment: CDR1 SGHAT and CDR2 FQNNGV. CDR3 length equals 14 residues. With 1 base removed from V and 1 base from J, the gap between germline ends came to 8 bases. CDR3 DNA: TGTGCCAGCAGCTTAGGGTCCGTATCCTACGAGCAGTACTTC. Encoded protein: CASSLGSVSYEQYF.

This clonotype was observed many times. This chain connects TRBV7-9 to TRBJ1-2; 10 bases are shared with TRBD1. V trimming: 0 bases; J trimming: 7 bases; junction bases outside the gene matches: 2. The CDR3 covers 14 residues. CDR1 and CDR2 from the germline V gene are SEHNR and FQNEAQ (reference sequence). Here the CDR3 reads CASSLAGTGVGYTF. CDR3 coding DNA: TGTGCCAGCAGCTTAGCCGGGACAGGGGTTGGCTACACCTTC.

This clonotype was picked up many times. V and J are TRBV4-1 and TRBJ1-2, with D possibly TRBD1 on 6 matching bases. Trimming removed 5 bases at V and 8 bases at J, with 18 bases between. There are 14 residues in the CDR3. Germline assignment: CDR1 MGHRA and CDR2 YSYEKL. The CDR3 DNA reads TGCGCCAGCAGCTTTCCCGGGACATTTAGCGGCTACACCTTC. Protein sequence: CASSFPGTFSGYTF.

This clonotype was observed at least ten times. The chain uses TRBV30 and TRBJ2-7; D remains ambiguous. The CDR3 has 13 residues. V was cut by 0 bases and J by 3 bases, with 9 bases left in between. From germline, CDR1 is GTSNPN and CDR2 SVGIG (reference sequence). The DNA of the CDR3 is TGTGCCTGGAGTGTAGCCCAGAACTACGAGCAGTACTTC. Translated: CAWSVAQNYEQYF.

There are many counts of this clonotype. The chain has TRBV6-5 and TRBJ1-1, with D perhaps TRBD1 (5 bases). V was clipped by 2 bases and J by 5 bases, with 15 bases between them. The V gene's germline CDR1 is MNHEY and CDR2 SVGAGI. The CDR3 loop spans 15 amino acids. CDR3: CASSYVSWGDTEAFF. CDR3 coding DNA: TGTGCCAGCAGTTACGTGTCTTGGGGGGATACTGAAGCTTTCTTT.

There are many counts of this clonotype. The chain couples TRBV28 to TRBJ1-5; 12 nucleotides agree with TRBD1. Germline trimming cut 4 bases from V and 5 bases from J; bases unmatched to any gene: 9. This CDR3 comprises 17 residues. Germline values: CDR1 MDHEN, CDR2 SYDVKM. The DNA for the CDR3 is TGTGCCAGCAGTTCCACCGCGGGACAGGGGGCCGATCAGCCCCAGCATTTT. This translates into CASSSTAGQGADQPQHF.

This clonotype was seen repeatedly, ten times or more. The V call is TRBV6-5, the J call TRBJ2-3, with D possibly matching TRBD1 (5 bases). Germline V gene sequence: CDR1 MNHEY, CDR2 SVGAGI. The CDR3 contains 13 residues. Trimming removed 4 bases from V and 2 bases from J, with 7 bases in between. The chain's CDR3 is CASSLQVTDTQYF. The CDR3 DNA reads as TGTGCCAGCAGTTTACAGGTCACAGATACGCAGTATTTT.

This rearrangement joins TRBV2 to TRBJ2-5; tentatively, D is TRBD1 (6 bases). The CDR3 is made up of 14 amino acids. Germline V lookup: CDR1 SNHLY, CDR2 FYNNEI. V was trimmed by 2 bases and J by 5 bases, leaving 12 bases between them. CDR3 protein: CASSERTVSETQYF. The CDR3 bases are TGTGCCAGCAGTGAAAGGACAGTTTCGGAGACCCAGTACTTC.

This clonotype was counted ten times or more. The rearrangement joins TRBV20-1 to TRBJ1-6, with unresolved D. The CDR3 is made up of 12 amino acids. V was trimmed by 0 bases and J by 7 bases, leaving 4 bases between them. CDR1 and CDR2 from the germline V gene are DFQATT and SNEGSKA (reference sequence). CDR3 in DNA: TGCAGTGCTAGAGATCCGAATTCACCCCTCCACTTT. Amino acid sequence: CSARDPNSPLHF.

The CDR3 DNA is TGTGCCAGCAGGATCGGGGGGGCGAACTACGAGCAGTACTTC. Translated: CASRIGGANYEQYF. The chain links TRBV11-2 to TRBJ2-7; 8 bases map to TRBD2. V dropped 6 bases and J dropped 3; count of bases not matched to a gene: 7. Germline assignment: CDR1 SGHAT and CDR2 FQNNGV. The CDR3 length is 14 residues.

This chain uses TRBV18 with TRBJ1-1, with D possibly being TRBD1 (6 bases). Between the trimmed V and J ends, which lost 2 bases and 7 bases, there was a span of 17 bases. The CDR3 has 15 amino acids. In germline, CDR1 is KGHSH, CDR2 LQKENI. The CDR3 DNA reads TGTGCCAGCTCACCAGGGGGGGCGCTTGGAGTTGAAGCTTTCTTT. Translating it yields CASSPGGALGVEAFF.

This clonotype came up many times. The chain has TRBV5-8 and TRBJ2-7; TRBD1 is a possible D gene (6 bases). CDR1 and CDR2 (germline): SGHTS, YDEGEE. The CDR3 extends over 15 amino acids. V lost 0 bases and J lost 4, with 14 bases in between. CDR3 amino acids: CASSLATGSVYEQYF. CDR3 nucleotides: TGTGCCAGCAGCTTGGCTACAGGGTCCGTTTACGAGCAGTACTTC.

This clonotype was detected ten times or more. The chain recombines TRBV6-1 with TRBJ1-5; 8 positions agree with TRBD1. Germline trimming cut 8 bases from V and 0 bases from J; bases unmatched to any gene: 3. This CDR3 is built from 14 residues. Germline V gene sequence: CDR1 MNHNS, CDR2 SASEGT. The CDR3 protein is CASQDRDSNQPQHF. CDR3 nucleotide sequence: TGTGCCAGCCAGGACAGGGATAGCAATCAGCCCCAGCATTTT.

This sequence joins TRBV24-1 and TRBJ2-3, with 14 bases identical to TRBD2. V lost 1 base, J lost 5 bases, and 1 base stayed unmatched. The length of the CDR3 is 16 residues. CDR1 is KGHDR, CDR2 SFDVKD, per germline. The CDR3 DNA sequence: TGTGCCACCAGTGATTTTGGGACTAGCGGGAGAGATACGCAGTATTTT. This gives the protein CATSDFGTSGRDTQYF.

The rearrangement uses TRBV6-2 or TRBV6-3 and TRBJ1-2, with 7 bases identical to TRBD1. This CDR3 is 12 amino acids long. The germline gives CDR1 MNHEY, CDR2 SVGEGT. V was clipped by 10 bases and J by 9 bases; unmatched bases: 11. The CDR3 bases are TGTGCCATCACCAGCAACAGGGGACGCTACACCTTC. Protein: CAITSNRGRYTF.

The sample holds many counts of this clonotype. The chain recombines TRBV5-1 with TRBJ2-7; the D gene is possibly TRBD1 (6 bases). The germline V gene has CDR1 SGHRS and CDR2 YFSETQ. V lost 2 bases and J 9 bases, leaving 12 bases between the germline ends. This CDR3 comprises 12 residues. CDR3 sequence reads: CASSLNGQSQYF. The DNA of the CDR3 is TGCGCCAGCAGCTTAAACGGACAGTCGCAGTACTTC.

This clonotype was recorded many times. This sequence joins TRBV19 and TRBJ1-5; possible D gene TRBD1, 5 bases. The CDR3 is made up of 15 amino acids. V shed 6 bases and J shed 9 bases, with 21 bases lying between them. Germline V gene lookup returns CDR1 LNHDA and CDR2 SQIVND (reference sequence). CDR3 DNA: TGTGCCAGTAGCCTTAGGGACGGGCCCTTGAGGCCCCAGCATTTT. The encoded protein is CASSLRDGPLRPQHF.

This clonotype occurred a few times. The chain combines TRBV6-1 with TRBJ2-7, with D unclear. V lost 7 bases and J 7 bases, leaving 14 bases between the germline ends. The germline gives CDR1 MNHNS, CDR2 SASEGT. The CDR3 runs to 12 residues. CDR3 region: CASTDGPWEQYF. The CDR3 DNA is TGTGCCAGCACTGACGGGCCTTGGGAGCAGTACTTC.

As regards this clonotype: Given the absence of the conserved phenylalanine or tryptophan at the CDR3 end, a read error is likely. This sequence joins TRBV12-3 or TRBV12-4 and TRBJ1-3; D gene ambiguous. The CDR3 runs to 12 residues. V was cut by 6 bases and J by 3 bases, with 6 bases left in between. The CDR3 DNA reads as TGTGCCAGCAGCCCATATGGAAACACCATATATTCT. It yields the protein CASSPYGNTIYS.

This chain connects TRBV27 to TRBJ1-1, with no clear D. The CDR3 has 13 amino acids. V was trimmed by 7 bases and J by 10 bases, leaving 19 bases between them. Germline V gives CDR1 MNHEY, CDR2 SMNVEV (reference sequence). The DNA of the CDR3 is TGTGCCAGCATCCAACCACCCCGGGGAAGAGCTTTCTTT. This encodes CASIQPPRGRAFF.

This clonotype appeared many times. V usage is TRBV29-1 and J usage is TRBJ2-4; D may be TRBD1 or TRBD2 (5 bases each). Germline lookup yields CDR1 SQVTM and CDR2 ANQGSEA. V was cut by 4 bases and J by 8 bases, with 15 bases left in between. This CDR3 comprises 13 residues. CDR3 sequence: CSVVRAFGDIQYF. CDR3 in DNA: TGCAGCGTTGTCAGGGCATTCGGGGACATTCAGTACTTC.

This clonotype has more than one count but fewer than ten. The V call is TRBV10-3, the J call TRBJ2-7; D perhaps matches TRBD2 (5 bases). The CDR3 covers 13 residues. Trimming shortened V by 6 bases and J by 3 bases, and 12 bases separated the two germline ends. The germline V gene has CDR1 ENHRY and CDR2 SYGVKD. The CDR3 bases are TGTGCCATCAGATTGTCTAGCATCTACGAGCAGTACTTC. Protein product: CAIRLSSIYEQYF.

This clonotype has only a few counts. The J gene is TRBJ1-2, the V gene TRBV6-1; no definite D call. Per germline, CDR1 MNHNS and CDR2 SASEGT. Trimming stripped 2 bases from V and 4 bases from J, with 14 bases between. The CDR3 is 15 amino acids. The CDR3 sequence is CASSEPREFFYGYTF. Here the CDR3 DNA reads TGTGCCAGCAGTGAACCCCGGGAGTTTTTCTATGGCTACACCTTC.